This T cell receptor beta chain was identified during a study of radiation and T cells in renal cell carcinoma. TCRdb's copy holds only in-frame clones and misses some; the assay was immunoSEQ multiplex PCR. The sample carries 100,000 to 150,000 clones, roughly 80% recorded once. Time point described: baseline pretreatment blood. The treatment was: 15 Gy SBRT to primary tumor, nephrectomy 4 weeks later. This CDR3 has 15 amino acids. Germline V lookup: CDR1 SGHTA, CDR2 FQGTGA. V trimming: 3 bases; J trimming: 1 base; junction bases outside the gene matches: 5. Here the sequenced sample was blood, taken from a patient whose treatment included radiotherapy and nephrectomy. The gene calls are TRBV7-3 and TRBJ1-2; 7 nucleotides match TRBD1. This TCR was sampled from a woman in her sixties or seventies with renal cell carcinoma. The CDR3 nucleotides read TGTGCCAGCAGCTTGTCCGGGACAGATAACTATGGCTACACCTTC. It translates to CASSLSGTDNYGYTF. Together with reference TRBV7-3 and TRBJ1-2, the CDR3 gives the full variable domain: GAGVSQTPSNKVTEKGKYVELRCDPISGHTALYWYRQSLGQGPEFLIYFQGTGAADDSGLPNDRFFAVRPEGSVSTLKIQRTERGDSAVYLCASSLSGTDNYGYTFGSGTRLTVV.